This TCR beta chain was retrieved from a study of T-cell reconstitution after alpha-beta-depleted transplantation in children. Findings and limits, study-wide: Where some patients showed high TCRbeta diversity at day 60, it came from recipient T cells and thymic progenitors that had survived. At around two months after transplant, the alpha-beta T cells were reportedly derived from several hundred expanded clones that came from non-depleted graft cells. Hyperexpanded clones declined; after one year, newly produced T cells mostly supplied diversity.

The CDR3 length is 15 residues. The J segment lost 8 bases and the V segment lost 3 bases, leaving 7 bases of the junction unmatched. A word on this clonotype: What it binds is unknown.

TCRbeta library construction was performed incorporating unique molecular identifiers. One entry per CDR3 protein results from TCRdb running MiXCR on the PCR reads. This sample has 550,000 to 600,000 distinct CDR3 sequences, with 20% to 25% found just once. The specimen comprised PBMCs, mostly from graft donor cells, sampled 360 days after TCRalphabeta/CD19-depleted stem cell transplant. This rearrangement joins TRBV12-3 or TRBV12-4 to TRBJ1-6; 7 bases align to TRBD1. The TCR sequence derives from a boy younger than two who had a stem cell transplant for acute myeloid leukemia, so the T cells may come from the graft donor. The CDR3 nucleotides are TGTGCCAGCAGTTTGTCCGGCAGGGGGGATTCACCCCTCCACTTT. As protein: CASSLSGRGDSPLHF.